This T cell receptor beta chain was captured by sequencing in a study of blood T cell repertoires in COVID-19. Study overall: Spain, Italy and the United States supplied samples that represented acute and convalescent COVID-19.

This clone is a singleton in its sample. The CDR3 has 16 amino acids. V shed 1 base and J 4 bases; nucleotides not matched to a gene: 9. Per the germline V gene, CDR1 is SGHNT and CDR2 is YYREEE (reference sequence). As originally analysed: It was from reference gene primer amplification that nucleated cell counts were estimated. Profiling relied on immunoSEQ multiplex PCR, and the TCRdb table lists in-frame clones only, not all of them. That table supplies the V and J calls and clone size; D and trimming were determined from the DNA. Among around 39,000 clones listed, under 90% were seen once. Sequences were obtained from peripheral blood. The clonotype comes from a man in his 70s with acute or convalescent COVID-19. The rearrangement joins TRBV5-4 to TRBJ2-3; TRBD2 aligns across 7 bases. CDR3 bases: TGTGCCAGCAGCTTGTGGGCGGGAGTATTTCCAGATACGCAGTATTTT. Protein: CASSLWAGVFPDTQYF.